The present T cell receptor (beta chain) was sequenced within a study of blood T cell repertoires in COVID-19. For the study at large: The United States, Italy and Spain were the sources of the acute and convalescent COVID-19 samples. PBMCs, B-cell-depleted T cells, or T cells provided the cDNA or gDNA that made up the material.

Authors' data handling: Estimation of nucleated cell counts relied on the amplification of reference gene primers. The assay was immunoSEQ multiplex PCR, and TCRdb's table has in-frame clones only and misses some. V, J and clone size are those of that table, while D and trimming were read from the DNA. The table has approximately 96,000 clones, roughly 84% seen once; the top ten hold over 2.5%. The table lists this clone with a count of one. Input material: peripheral blood. The clonotype was recovered from a woman aged 80 or over with acute or convalescent COVID-19.

Written as DNA, the CDR3 is TGTGCCATCAGCTATTCCAGGGTTGGCTACACCTTC. Translating it yields CAISYSRVGYTF. The chain links TRBV10-3 to TRBJ1-2; D is possibly TRBD1 (5 bases). V was cut by 6 bases and J by 7 bases, with 12 bases left in between. The germline V gene encodes CDR1 ENHRY and CDR2 SYGVKD. The CDR3 spans 12 residues.